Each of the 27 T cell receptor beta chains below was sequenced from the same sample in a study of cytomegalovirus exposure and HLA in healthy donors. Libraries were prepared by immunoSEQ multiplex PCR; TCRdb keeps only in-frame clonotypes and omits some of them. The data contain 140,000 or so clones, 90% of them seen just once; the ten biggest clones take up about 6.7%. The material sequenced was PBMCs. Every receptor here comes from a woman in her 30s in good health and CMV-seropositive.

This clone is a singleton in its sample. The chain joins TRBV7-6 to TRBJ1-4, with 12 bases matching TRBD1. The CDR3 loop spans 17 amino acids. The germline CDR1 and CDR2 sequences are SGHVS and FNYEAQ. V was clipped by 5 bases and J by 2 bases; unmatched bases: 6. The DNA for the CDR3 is TGTGCCAGCAGCCCAAGGGACAGGGGGCTCACTAATGAAAAACTGTTTTTT. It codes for CASSPRDRGLTNEKLFF.

DNA for the CDR3: TGTGCCAGCAGCTTAGCGGCAGGGGGTGAGCAGTTCTTC. This encodes CASSLAAGGEQFF. This rearrangement joins TRBV7-2 to TRBJ2-1; 7 nucleotides match TRBD1. Germline V gives CDR1 SGHTA, CDR2 FQGNSA. The CDR3 totals 13 residues. V was pared by 0 bases and J by 9 bases, with 2 bases of the junction left unmatched.

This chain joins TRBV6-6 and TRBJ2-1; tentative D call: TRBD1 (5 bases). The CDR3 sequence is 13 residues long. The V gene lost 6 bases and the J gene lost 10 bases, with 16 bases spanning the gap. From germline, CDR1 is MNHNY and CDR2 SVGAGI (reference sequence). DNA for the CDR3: TGTGCCAGCAGGAACCCTAGGGGAAGCGAGCAGTTCTTC. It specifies CASRNPRGSEQFF.

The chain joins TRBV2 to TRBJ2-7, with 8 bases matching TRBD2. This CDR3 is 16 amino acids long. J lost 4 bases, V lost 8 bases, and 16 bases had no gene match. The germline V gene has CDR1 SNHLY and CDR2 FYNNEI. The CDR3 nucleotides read TGTGCCAGCTCCCCAGAGGGGGAGCGGGGGTGGTACGAGCAGTACTTC. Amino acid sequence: CASSPEGERGWYEQYF.

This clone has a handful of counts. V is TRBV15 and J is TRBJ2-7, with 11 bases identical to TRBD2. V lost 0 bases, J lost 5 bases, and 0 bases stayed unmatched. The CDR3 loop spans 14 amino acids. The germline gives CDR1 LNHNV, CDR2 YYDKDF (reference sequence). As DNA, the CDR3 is TGTGCCACCAGCAGAGAACTAGCGGGAGACGAGCAGTACTTC. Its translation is CATSRELAGDEQYF.

The CDR3 nucleotides read TGTGCCAGTAGCGGGAGTGGGTACAATGAGCAGTTCTTC. This gives the protein CASSGSGYNEQFF. The rearrangement uses TRBV27 and TRBJ2-1, with 9 bases aligning to TRBD2. CDR3 length: 13 amino acids. CDR1 is MNHEY and CDR2 is SMNVEV in the germline V gene (reference sequence). V lost 9 bases to trimming and J lost 4 bases; unmatched junction nucleotides: 4.

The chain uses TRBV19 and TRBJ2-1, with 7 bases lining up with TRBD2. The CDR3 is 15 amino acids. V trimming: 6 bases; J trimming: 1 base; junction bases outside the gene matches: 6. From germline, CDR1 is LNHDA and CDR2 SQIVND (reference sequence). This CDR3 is CASSRLAGSYNEQFF. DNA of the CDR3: TGTGCCAGTAGCCGACTAGCTGGTTCCTACAATGAGCAGTTCTTC.

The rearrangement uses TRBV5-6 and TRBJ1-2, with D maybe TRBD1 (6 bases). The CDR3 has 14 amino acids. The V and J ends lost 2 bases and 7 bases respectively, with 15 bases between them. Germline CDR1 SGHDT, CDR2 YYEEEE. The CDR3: CASSFPQGKGGYTF. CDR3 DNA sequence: TGTGCCAGCAGCTTCCCCCAGGGGAAAGGTGGCTACACCTTC.

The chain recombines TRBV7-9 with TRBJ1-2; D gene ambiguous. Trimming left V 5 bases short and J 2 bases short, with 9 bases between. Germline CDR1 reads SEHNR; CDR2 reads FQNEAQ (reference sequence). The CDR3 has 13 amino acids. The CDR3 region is CASSPAVNYGYTF. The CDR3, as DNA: TGTGCCAGCAGCCCAGCGGTAAACTATGGCTACACCTTC.

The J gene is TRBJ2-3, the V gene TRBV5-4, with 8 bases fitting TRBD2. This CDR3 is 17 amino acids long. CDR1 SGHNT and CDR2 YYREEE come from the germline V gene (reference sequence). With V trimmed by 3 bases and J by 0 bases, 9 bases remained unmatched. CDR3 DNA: TGTGCCAGCAGCTCACGACGGGGGGGAACTAGCACAGATACGCAGTATTTT. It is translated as CASSSRRGGTSTDTQYF.

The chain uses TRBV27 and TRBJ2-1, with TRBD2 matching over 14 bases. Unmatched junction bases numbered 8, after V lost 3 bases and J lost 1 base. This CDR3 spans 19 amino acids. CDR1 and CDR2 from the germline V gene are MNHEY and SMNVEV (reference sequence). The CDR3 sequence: CASSFYGTSGSRSYNEQFF. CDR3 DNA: TGTGCCAGCAGTTTCTATGGGACTAGCGGGAGCCGGTCCTACAATGAGCAGTTCTTC.

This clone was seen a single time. CDR3 nucleotide sequence: TGTGCCAGCAGCCAGGGGGAGGCTGGAAACACCATATATTTT. Encoded protein: CASSQGEAGNTIYF. This chain uses TRBV4-2 with TRBJ1-3; a weak D match, TRBD1 (5 bases). The V gene lost 3 bases and the J gene lost 2 bases, with 8 bases spanning the gap. Germline V gene data show CDR1 as LGHNA and CDR2 as YNFKEQ. CDR3 length equals 14 residues.

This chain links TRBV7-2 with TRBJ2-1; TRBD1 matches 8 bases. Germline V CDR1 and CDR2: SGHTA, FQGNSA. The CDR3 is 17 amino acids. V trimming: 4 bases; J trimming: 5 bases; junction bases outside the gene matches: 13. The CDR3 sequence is CASSSGGRRDRNNEQFF. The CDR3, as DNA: TGTGCCAGCAGCTCAGGGGGCCGGCGGGACAGAAACAATGAGCAGTTCTTC. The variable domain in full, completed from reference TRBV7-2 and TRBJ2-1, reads GAGVSQSPSNKVTEKGKDVELRCDPISGHTALYWYRQSLGQGLEFLIYFQGNSAPDKSGLPSDRFSAERTGGSVSTLTIQRTQQEDSAVYLCASSSGGRRDRNNEQFFGPGTRLTVL.

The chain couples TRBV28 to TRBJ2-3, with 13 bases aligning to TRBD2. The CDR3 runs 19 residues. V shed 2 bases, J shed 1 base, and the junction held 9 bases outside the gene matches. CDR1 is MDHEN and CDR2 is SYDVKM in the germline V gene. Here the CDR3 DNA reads TGTGCCAGCAGTTTACGAGGGCGGACTAGCGGGGGTGGCACAGATACGCAGTATTTT. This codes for CASSLRGRTSGGGTDTQYF.

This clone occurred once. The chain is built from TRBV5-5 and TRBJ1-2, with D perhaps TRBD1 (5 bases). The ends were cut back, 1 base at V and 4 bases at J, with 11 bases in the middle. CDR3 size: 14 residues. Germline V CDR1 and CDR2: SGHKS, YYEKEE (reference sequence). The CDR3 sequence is CASSLSQGSYGYTF. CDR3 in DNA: TGTGCCAGCAGCTTGTCGCAGGGATCCTATGGCTACACCTTC. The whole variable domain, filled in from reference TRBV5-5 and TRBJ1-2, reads DAGVTQSPTHLIKTRGQQVTLRCSPISGHKSVSWYQQVLGQGPQFIFQYYEKEERGRGNFPDRFSARQFPNYSSELNVNALLLGDSALYLCASSLSQGSYGYTFGSGTRLTVV.

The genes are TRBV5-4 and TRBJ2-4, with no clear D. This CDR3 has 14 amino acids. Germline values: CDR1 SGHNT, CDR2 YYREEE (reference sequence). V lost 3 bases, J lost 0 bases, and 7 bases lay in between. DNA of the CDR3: TGTGCCAGCAGCTCCCCATCAGCCAAAAACATTCAGTACTTC. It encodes CASSSPSAKNIQYF.

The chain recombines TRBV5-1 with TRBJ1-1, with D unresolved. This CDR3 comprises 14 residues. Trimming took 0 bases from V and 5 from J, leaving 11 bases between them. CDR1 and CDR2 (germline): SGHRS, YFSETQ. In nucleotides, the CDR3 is TGCGCCAGCAGCTTGGGAGGTCGCGGGACTGAAGCTTTCTTT. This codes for CASSLGGRGTEAFF. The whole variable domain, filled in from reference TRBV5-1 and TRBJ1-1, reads KAGVTQTPRYLIKTRGQQVTLSCSPISGHRSVSWYQQTPGQGLQFLFEYFSETQRNKGNFPGRFSGRQFSNSRSEMNVSTLELGDSALYLCASSLGGRGTEAFFGQGTRLTVV.

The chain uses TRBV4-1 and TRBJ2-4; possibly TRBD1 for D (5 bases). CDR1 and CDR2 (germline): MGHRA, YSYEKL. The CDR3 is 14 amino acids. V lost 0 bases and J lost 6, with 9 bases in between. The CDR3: CASSQDSGRNIQYF. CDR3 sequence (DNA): TGCGCCAGCAGCCAAGATTCAGGGCGAAACATTCAGTACTTC.

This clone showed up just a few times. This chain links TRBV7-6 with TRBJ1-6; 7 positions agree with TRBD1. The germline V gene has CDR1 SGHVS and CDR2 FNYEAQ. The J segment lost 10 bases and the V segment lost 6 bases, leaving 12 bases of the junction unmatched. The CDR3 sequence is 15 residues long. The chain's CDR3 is CASSLETGPRSPLHF. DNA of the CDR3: TGTGCCAGCAGTCTAGAGACAGGGCCACGGTCACCCCTCCACTTT.

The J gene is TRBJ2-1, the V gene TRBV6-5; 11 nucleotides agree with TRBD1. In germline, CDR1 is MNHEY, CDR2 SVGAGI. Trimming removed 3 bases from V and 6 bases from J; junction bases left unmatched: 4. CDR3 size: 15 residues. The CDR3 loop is CASSYWDRGSNEQFF. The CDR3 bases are TGTGCCAGCAGTTATTGGGACAGGGGGAGCAATGAGCAGTTCTTC.

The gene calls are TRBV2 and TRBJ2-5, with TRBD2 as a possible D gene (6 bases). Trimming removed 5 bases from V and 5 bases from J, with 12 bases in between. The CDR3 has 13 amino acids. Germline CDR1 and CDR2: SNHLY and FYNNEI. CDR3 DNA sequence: TGTGCCAGCAGTCCCCCACGGGGGGAGACCCAGTACTTC. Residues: CASSPPRGETQYF.

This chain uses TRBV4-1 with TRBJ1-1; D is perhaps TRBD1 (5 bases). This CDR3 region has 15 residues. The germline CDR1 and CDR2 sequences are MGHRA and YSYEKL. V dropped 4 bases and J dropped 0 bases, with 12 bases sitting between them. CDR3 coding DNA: TGCGCCAGCAGCCCCCCCGACAGCTTGAACACTGAAGCTTTCTTT. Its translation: CASSPPDSLNTEAFF.

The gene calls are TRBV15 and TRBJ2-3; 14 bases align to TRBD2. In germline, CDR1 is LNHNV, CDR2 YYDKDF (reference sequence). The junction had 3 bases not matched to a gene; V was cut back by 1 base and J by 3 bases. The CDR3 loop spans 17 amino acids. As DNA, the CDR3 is TGTGCCACCAGCAGAGGGACTAGCGGGGGGCAGACAGATACGCAGTATTTT. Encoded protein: CATSRGTSGGQTDTQYF.

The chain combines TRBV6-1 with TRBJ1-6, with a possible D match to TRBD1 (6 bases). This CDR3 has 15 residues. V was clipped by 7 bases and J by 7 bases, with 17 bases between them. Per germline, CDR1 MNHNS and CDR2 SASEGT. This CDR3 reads CASNLQGLSNSPLHF. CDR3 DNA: TGTGCCAGCAACCTACAGGGTCTTAGCAATTCACCCCTCCACTTT.

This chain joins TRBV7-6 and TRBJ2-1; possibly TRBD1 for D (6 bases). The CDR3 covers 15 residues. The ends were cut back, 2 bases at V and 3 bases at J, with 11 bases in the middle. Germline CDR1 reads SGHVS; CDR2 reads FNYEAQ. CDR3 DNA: TGTGCCAGCAGCTTACCACAGGGAAACTACAATGAGCAGTTCTTC. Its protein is CASSLPQGNYNEQFF.

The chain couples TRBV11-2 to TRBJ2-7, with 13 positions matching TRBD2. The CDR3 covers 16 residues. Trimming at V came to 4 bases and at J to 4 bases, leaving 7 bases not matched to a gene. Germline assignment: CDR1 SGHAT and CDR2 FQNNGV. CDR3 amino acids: CASSSTGTSGTYEQYF. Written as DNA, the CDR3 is TGTGCCAGCAGCTCGACCGGGACTAGCGGGACGTACGAGCAGTACTTC.

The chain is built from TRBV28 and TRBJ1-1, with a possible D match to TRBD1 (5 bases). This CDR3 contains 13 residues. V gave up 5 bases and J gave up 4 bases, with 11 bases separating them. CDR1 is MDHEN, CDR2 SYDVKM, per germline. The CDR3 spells CASSRRVRTEAFF. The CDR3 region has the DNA TGTGCCAGCAGTCGCAGGGTTCGCACTGAAGCTTTCTTT.